The entry below gives a single T cell receptor beta chain sequence along with its context. The antigen is unknown. This sample was taken from a study of T cell responses to AZD1222 COVID-19 vaccine. Study in general: Second-dose intervals of approximately 4 or approximately 12 weeks were pooled.

The V gene end was trimmed by 4 bases and the J gene end by 2 bases; junction bases not matched to a gene: 0. The CDR3 has 13 residues. Germline CDR1 and CDR2: MNHEY and SMNVEV (reference sequence). Measured with immunoSEQ multiplex PCR; TCRdb has only the in-frame clones, and not every one. This sample carries about 120,000 clones, more than 85% of them seen once, and the ten largest clones take roughly 7.4%. General study results and limits: Spike-specific TCR breadth and depth were elevated following two AZD1222 doses. Clonal diversity was possibly underestimated, and the donors were mostly white British, with more females.

The J gene is TRBJ1-2, the V gene TRBV27; 8 bases line up with TRBD1. The sequence derives from an adult in good health. Sequences were derived from peripheral blood, sampled on day 0 of AZD1222 vaccination. CDR3 loop: CASSWDRNYGYTF. CDR3 sequence (DNA): TGTGCCAGCAGTTGGGACAGGAACTATGGCTACACCTTC.